These T cell receptor beta chains were read from a single sample in a study of identical twins. TCRdb passed the 5' RACE reads through MiXCR, listing each CDR3 protein once. The sample lists 600,000 to 800,000 distinct CDR3 sequences; 21% were seen once. This sample was also put to use in a study of T cells expressing NK-cell markers.

Source material: PBMCs. These receptors originate from a woman under 30 in good health. Both conserved end residues are part of each CDR3. Each record gives: clone size, D gene, V gene, J gene, CDR3 protein, CDR3 DNA. D genes are given only for firm matches. Clone size, where shown, is once, few, many, or a class for clones that have expanded.

once	TRBD1	TRBV28	TRBJ1-5	CASSLRGTGGVQPQHF	TGTGCCAGCAGTTTGAGGGGGACAGGGGGTGTTCAGCCCCAGCATTTT
many	NA	TRBV20-1	TRBJ2-7	CSASVSNEQYF	TGCAGTGCTAGCGTATCGAACGAGCAGTACTTC
NA	TRBD2	TRBV20-1	TRBJ2-5	CSAPPGLAGESAETQYF	TGCAGTGCTCCCCCGGGACTAGCGGGAGAATCGGCAGAGACCCAGTACTTC
NA	TRBD2	TRBV5-1	TRBJ2-1	CASSGFRGRGNEQFF	TGCGCCAGCTCGGGGTTTCGCGGGAGGGGAAATGAGCAGTTCTTC
NA	NA	TRBV20-1	TRBJ2-1	CSVPNPINNEQFF	TGCAGTGTGCCCAACCCTATTAACAATGAGCAGTTCTTC
few	NA	TRBV11-2	TRBJ2-7	CASAQGGDEQYF	TGTGCCAGCGCGCAGGGAGGAGACGAGCAGTACTTC
NA	TRBD2	TRBV29-1	TRBJ2-7	CSVEGLAGGGYEQYF	TGCAGCGTTGAGGGCCTGGCGGGGGGTGGATACGAGCAGTACTTC
NA	NA	TRBV12-3/TRBV12-4	TRBJ2-5	CASSLDGGFRETQYF	TGTGCCAGCAGTTTAGATGGCGGGTTCCGAGAGACCCAGTACTTC
NA	NA	TRBV12-5	TRBJ2-3	CASGLVGGPSTDTQYF	TGTGCTAGTGGTTTGGTAGGCGGGCCGAGCACAGATACGCAGTATTTT
few	NA	TRBV3-1	TRBJ2-7	CASSQDRTVAYEQYF	TGTGCCAGCAGCCAAGATCGAACAGTGGCCTACGAGCAGTACTTC
few	NA	TRBV10-3	TRBJ2-5	CAISDTGFQETQYF	TGTGCCATCAGTGACACCGGGTTCCAAGAGACCCAGTACTTC
few	TRBD1	TRBV10-3	TRBJ1-2	CAISLLTAGGDGYTF	TGTGCCATCAGTCTCCTCACCGCAGGGGGCGATGGCTACACCTTC
NA	NA	TRBV5-1	TRBJ2-1	CASSLDSVDYNEQFF	TGCGCCAGCAGCTTGGACTCAGTAGACTACAATGAGCAGTTCTTC